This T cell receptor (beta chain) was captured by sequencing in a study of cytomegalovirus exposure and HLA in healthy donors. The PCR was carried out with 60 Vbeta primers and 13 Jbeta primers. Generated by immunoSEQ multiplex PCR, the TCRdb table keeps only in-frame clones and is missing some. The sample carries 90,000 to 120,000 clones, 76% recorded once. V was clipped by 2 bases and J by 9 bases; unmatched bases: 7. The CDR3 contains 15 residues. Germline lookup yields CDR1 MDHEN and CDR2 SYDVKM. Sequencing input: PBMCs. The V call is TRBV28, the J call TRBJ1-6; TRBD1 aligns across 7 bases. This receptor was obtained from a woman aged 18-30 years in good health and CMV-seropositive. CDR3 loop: CASSLIGTDLSPLHF. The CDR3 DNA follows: TGTGCCAGCAGTTTAATAGGGACAGACCTTTCACCCCTCCACTTT.